These 8 T cell receptor beta chains were sequenced from one sample in a study of PD-1 blockade in classical Hodgkin lymphoma. The assay was immunoSEQ multiplex PCR, and TCRdb's table has in-frame clones only and misses some. There are 7,000 or so clones in the sample; 80% occur only once, and less than 5% lies in the top ten. Following autologous stem cell transplantation, relapse occurred in every patient, and exposure to brentuximab vedotin varied. Researchers used magnetic negative selection to pull out pure CD4+ T cells from thawed PBMCs. The material sequenced was CD4+ T cells from blood, taken at baseline. The receptor set was obtained from a human donor with classical Hodgkin lymphoma.

This clone has only a few counts. J is TRBJ1-5 and V is TRBV7-8, with D tentatively TRBD1 (6 bases). The CDR3 has 15 residues. The ends were cut back, 1 base at V and 3 bases at J, with 10 bases in the middle. In germline, CDR1 is SGHVS, CDR2 FQNEAQ. This CDR3 reads CASSLVDSTNQPQHF. In DNA form, the CDR3 reads TGTGCCAGCAGCTTAGTGGACAGCACCAATCAGCCCCAGCATTTT.

V gene TRBV30 combines with J gene TRBJ2-5, with D perhaps matching TRBD1 or TRBD2 (5 bases each). CDR3 length: 11 amino acids. V lost 5 bases and J lost 5, with 9 bases in between. Germline V gene lookup returns CDR1 GTSNPN and CDR2 SVGIG (reference sequence). In DNA, the CDR3 is TGTGCCTGGCGGGGCGGGGAGACCCAGTACTTC. Its protein is CAWRGGETQYF. The entire variable domain, with the rest obtained from reference TRBV30 and TRBJ2-5, is as follows: SQTIHQWPATLVQPVGSPLSLECTVEGTSNPNLYWYRQAAGRGLQLLFYSVGIGQISSEVPQNLSASRPQDRQFILSSKKLLLSDSGFYLCAWRGGETQYFGPGTRLLVL.

This rearrangement joins TRBV25-1 to TRBJ2-1; D not resolved. V gave up 6 bases and J gave up 2 bases, with 14 bases separating them. CDR3 length equals 15 residues. Per the germline V gene, CDR1 is MGHDK and CDR2 is SYGVNS. For the CDR3, the DNA is TGTGCCAGCAGGGCCGACCCGCTGACCTACAATGAGCAGTTCTTC. It specifies CASRADPLTYNEQFF.

V is TRBV11-3 and J is TRBJ2-3, with D unclear. CDR3 length: 16 residues. Trimming removed 5 bases at V and 0 bases at J, with 15 bases between. Germline CDR1 SGHNT, CDR2 YENEEA. CDR3 sequence: CASSPNLGPSTDTQYF. DNA of the CDR3: TGTGCCAGCAGCCCTAACTTAGGTCCTAGCACAGATACGCAGTATTTT.

V gene TRBV28 combines with J gene TRBJ1-2; no clear D. CDR1 and CDR2 from the germline V gene are MDHEN and SYDVKM. V was clipped by 8 bases and J by 2 bases, with 12 bases between them. This CDR3 region has 13 residues. The chain's CDR3 is CASAGDTNYGYTF. DNA for the CDR3: TGTGCCAGCGCGGGAGATACCAACTATGGCTACACCTTC.

This chain links TRBV25-1 with TRBJ1-1; TRBD1 aligns across 10 bases. Looked up from germline, CDR1 is MGHDK and CDR2 is SYGVNS. The V gene end was trimmed by 4 bases and the J gene end by 6 bases; junction bases not matched to a gene: 8. This CDR3 spans 15 amino acids. The DNA for the CDR3 is TGTGCCAGCAGTGCCCCGACAGGGGGCATCGCTGAAGCTTTCTTT. It is translated as CASSAPTGGIAEAFF.

The chain combines TRBV5-1 with TRBJ2-3; 7 nucleotides agree with TRBD1. CDR1 SGHRS and CDR2 YFSETQ come from the germline V gene. J gave up 0 bases and V 1 base, and 8 bases lay outside the gene matches. CDR3 length: 17 amino acids. CDR3 protein: CASSLNFRQGSTDTQYF. CDR3 sequence (DNA): TGCGCCAGCAGCTTGAACTTTAGACAGGGAAGCACAGATACGCAGTATTTT.

The chain joins TRBV5-1 to TRBJ1-2; 7 bases align to TRBD1. This CDR3 is built from 15 residues. CDR1 is SGHRS and CDR2 is YFSETQ in the germline V gene. The junction had 10 bases not matched to a gene; V was cut back by 4 bases and J by 4 bases. The CDR3 sequence: CASSPGQRQTYGYTF. CDR3 bases: TGCGCCAGCAGCCCGGGACAGCGACAGACCTATGGCTACACCTTC.